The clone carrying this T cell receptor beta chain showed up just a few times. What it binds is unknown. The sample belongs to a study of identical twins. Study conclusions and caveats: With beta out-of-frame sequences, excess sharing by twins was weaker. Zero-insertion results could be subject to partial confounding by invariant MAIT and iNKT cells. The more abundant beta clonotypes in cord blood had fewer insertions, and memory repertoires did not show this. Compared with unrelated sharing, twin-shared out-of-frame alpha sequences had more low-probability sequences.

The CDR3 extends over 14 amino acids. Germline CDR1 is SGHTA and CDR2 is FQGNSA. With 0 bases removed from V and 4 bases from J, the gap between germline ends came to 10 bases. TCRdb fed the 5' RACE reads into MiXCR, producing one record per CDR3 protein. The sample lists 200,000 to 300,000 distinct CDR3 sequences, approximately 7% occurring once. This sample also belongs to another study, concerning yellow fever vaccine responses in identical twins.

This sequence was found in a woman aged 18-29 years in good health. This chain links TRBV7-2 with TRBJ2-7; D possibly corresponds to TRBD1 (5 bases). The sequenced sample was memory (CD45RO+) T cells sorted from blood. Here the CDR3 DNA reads TGTGCCAGCAGCTTAGCGTCCAGGGAATACGAGCAGTACTTC. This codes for CASSLASREYEQYF.